A selection of T cell receptor beta chains follows, all from one sample in a study of T cell changes during pregnancy in multiple sclerosis. TCRdb's copy holds only in-frame clones and misses some; the assay was immunoSEQ multiplex PCR. The sample lists 65,000 to 95,000 clones; roughly 94% were seen once. Source: peripheral blood, taken in the second trimester of pregnancy. The receptors shown here come from a female donor in good health, enrolled as a control in a pregnancy study. CDR3s include the opening cysteine and the closing phenylalanine or tryptophan. A D gene is named only where the DNA matches it firmly. Clone size is stated in some rows and not others, as once, few, many or a class when expanded.

clone_size: -
j_call: TRBJ2-1
d_call: TRBD2
v_call: TRBV28
cdr3_aa: CASRASGRYNEQFF
cdr3_nt: TGTGCCAGCAGGGCTAGCGGGAGATACAATGAGCAGTTCTTC

clone_size: -
j_call: TRBJ1-1
d_call: -
v_call: TRBV20-1
cdr3_aa: CSASPFEAFF
cdr3_nt: TGCAGTGCTAGCCCCTTTGAAGCTTTCTTT

clone_size: -
j_call: TRBJ2-7
d_call: -
v_call: TRBV5-6
cdr3_aa: CASSRTETRLVEQYF
cdr3_nt: TGTGCCAGCAGCAGGACGGAGACTAGATTAGTCGAGCAGTACTTC

clone_size: -
j_call: TRBJ2-3
d_call: -
v_call: TRBV2
cdr3_aa: CASSGSWEPDTQYF
cdr3_nt: TGTGCCAGCAGTGGGAGCTGGGAGCCAGATACGCAGTATTTT

clone_size: -
j_call: TRBJ2-7
d_call: -
v_call: TRBV5-6
cdr3_aa: CASSSGSRYEQYF
cdr3_nt: TGTGCCAGCAGCTCAGGGTCCCGCTACGAGCAGTACTTC

clone_size: -
j_call: TRBJ2-3
d_call: TRBD2
v_call: TRBV27
cdr3_aa: CASSAYGLAGGGWGTDTQYF
cdr3_nt: TGTGCCAGCAGTGCATATGGACTAGCGGGAGGAGGGTGGGGCACAGATACGCAGTATTTT

clone_size: -
j_call: TRBJ1-5
d_call: -
v_call: TRBV2
cdr3_aa: CASSGAGPTQPQHF
cdr3_nt: TGTGCCAGCAGTGGGGCAGGGCCTACTCAGCCCCAGCATTTT

clone_size: -
j_call: TRBJ2-1
d_call: -
v_call: TRBV27
cdr3_aa: CASSSTAAGEQFF
cdr3_nt: TGTGCCAGCAGTTCCACCGCAGCGGGTGAGCAGTTCTTC

clone_size: few
j_call: TRBJ1-1
d_call: -
v_call: TRBV2
cdr3_aa: CASGQKMNTEAFF
cdr3_nt: TGTGCCAGCGGACAGAAAATGAACACTGAAGCTTTCTTT

clone_size: -
j_call: TRBJ2-3
d_call: -
v_call: TRBV5-1
cdr3_aa: CASSPSSYTDTQYF
cdr3_nt: TGCGCCAGCAGCCCTAGCTCCTACACAGATACGCAGTATTTT

clone_size: -
j_call: TRBJ2-1
d_call: TRBD2
v_call: TRBV16
cdr3_aa: CASSPQASGNEQFF
cdr3_nt: TGTGCCAGCAGCCCCCAGGCTAGCGGAAATGAGCAGTTCTTC

clone_size: -
j_call: TRBJ2-7
d_call: TRBD1
v_call: TRBV5-5
cdr3_aa: CASSRGTAYEQYF
cdr3_nt: TGTGCCAGCAGCAGGGGGACAGCCTACGAGCAGTACTTC

clone_size: -
j_call: TRBJ2-3
d_call: -
v_call: TRBV4-2
cdr3_aa: CASSLEGAGGSTDTQYF
cdr3_nt: TGTGCCAGCAGCCTCGAGGGGGCGGGAGGCAGCACAGATACGCAGTATTTT

clone_size: -
j_call: TRBJ2-7
d_call: -
v_call: TRBV7-2
cdr3_aa: CASSLGPSGNYEQYF
cdr3_nt: TGTGCCAGCAGCCTAGGTCCTTCGGGAAACTACGAGCAGTACTTC

clone_size: -
j_call: TRBJ2-7
d_call: -
v_call: TRBV7-2
cdr3_aa: CASSPVVRDEQYF
cdr3_nt: TGTGCCAGCAGCCCGGTGGTCAGGGACGAGCAGTACTTC

clone_size: -
j_call: TRBJ2-7
d_call: TRBD1
v_call: TRBV9
cdr3_aa: CASSLKTGGDLSSYEQYF
cdr3_nt: TGTGCCAGCAGCCTAAAGACAGGGGGTGACCTTAGCTCCTACGAGCAGTACTTC

clone_size: -
j_call: TRBJ2-1
d_call: -
v_call: TRBV12-5
cdr3_aa: CASGPPAGAMYEQFF
cdr3_nt: TGTGCTAGTGGTCCCCCTGCAGGGGCGATGTATGAGCAGTTCTTC

clone_size: once
j_call: TRBJ1-5
d_call: TRBD1
v_call: TRBV5-5
cdr3_aa: CASSPGGGNQPQHF
cdr3_nt: TGTGCCAGCAGTCCAGGGGGTGGGAATCAGCCCCAGCATTTT

clone_size: -
j_call: TRBJ1-2
d_call: -
v_call: TRBV6-5
cdr3_aa: CASSSFRGSRDYGYTF
cdr3_nt: TGTGCCAGCAGTTCGTTTCGGGGGTCGAGGGACTATGGCTACACCTTC

clone_size: -
j_call: TRBJ2-7
d_call: -
v_call: TRBV27
cdr3_aa: CASSSGGGPYEQYF
cdr3_nt: TGTGCCAGCAGTTCCGGTGGAGGTCCCTACGAGCAGTACTTC

clone_size: -
j_call: TRBJ2-3
d_call: TRBD1
v_call: TRBV28
cdr3_aa: CASSRGQGGTDTQYF
cdr3_nt: TGTGCCAGCAGCCGAGGACAGGGTGGCACAGATACGCAGTATTTT

clone_size: -
j_call: TRBJ2-3
d_call: TRBD2
v_call: TRBV28
cdr3_aa: CASSWGSGASGRSGTDTQYF
cdr3_nt: TGTGCCAGCAGTTGGGGGTCGGGGGCTAGCGGGAGAAGTGGCACAGATACGCAGTATTTT

clone_size: -
j_call: TRBJ2-7
d_call: -
v_call: TRBV2
cdr3_aa: CASSAQGSTYEQYF
cdr3_nt: TGTGCCAGCAGTGCACAGGGTTCAACCTACGAGCAGTACTTC

clone_size: -
j_call: TRBJ2-1
d_call: -
v_call: TRBV21-1
cdr3_aa: CASSKVARPWSYNEQFF
cdr3_nt: TGTGCCAGCAGCAAGGTAGCGCGCCCCTGGTCCTACAATGAGCAGTTCTTC

clone_size: once
j_call: TRBJ2-2
d_call: TRBD2
v_call: TRBV6-1
cdr3_aa: CASKGTSGNTGELFF
cdr3_nt: TGTGCCAGCAAAGGGACTAGCGGTAACACCGGGGAGCTGTTTTTT

clone_size: once
j_call: TRBJ1-2
d_call: -
v_call: TRBV6-1
cdr3_aa: CASSEQDHRVGGYTF
cdr3_nt: TGTGCCAGCAGTGAACAAGACCACAGGGTCGGAGGCTACACCTTC

clone_size: once
j_call: TRBJ2-1
d_call: TRBD1
v_call: TRBV11-1
cdr3_aa: CASSLKTGSRDEQFF
cdr3_nt: TGTGCCAGCAGCCTCAAGACAGGGAGTCGGGATGAGCAGTTCTTC

clone_size: -
j_call: TRBJ2-1
d_call: -
v_call: TRBV5-1
cdr3_aa: CASSENNEQFF
cdr3_nt: TGCGCCAGCAGCGAGAACAATGAGCAGTTCTTC

clone_size: -
j_call: TRBJ2-2
d_call: -
v_call: TRBV5-1
cdr3_aa: CASSLMPWTAGSTGELFF
cdr3_nt: TGCGCCAGCAGCCTCATGCCTTGGACAGCGGGATCCACCGGGGAGCTGTTTTTT

clone_size: few
j_call: TRBJ2-7
d_call: TRBD2
v_call: TRBV10-1
cdr3_aa: CDRGTSGRFYEQYF
cdr3_nt: TGCGACCGAGGGACTAGCGGGAGGTTCTACGAGCAGTACTTC

clone_size: -
j_call: TRBJ2-2
d_call: -
v_call: TRBV19
cdr3_aa: CASSKRGQWPGSPGELFF
cdr3_nt: TGTGCCAGTAGTAAAAGGGGTCAATGGCCAGGGTCCCCCGGGGAGCTGTTTTTT

clone_size: -
j_call: TRBJ2-1
d_call: -
v_call: TRBV21-1
cdr3_aa: CASRIESGSCDNEQFF
cdr3_nt: TGTGCCAGCAGAATCGAAAGCGGGAGTTGTGACAATGAGCAGTTCTTC

clone_size: -
j_call: TRBJ2-3
d_call: TRBD1
v_call: TRBV5-1
cdr3_aa: CASSRSQQGAKGDTQYF
cdr3_nt: TGCGCCAGCAGCCGGAGCCAACAGGGGGCGAAAGGAGATACGCAGTATTTT

clone_size: -
j_call: TRBJ2-1
d_call: TRBD1
v_call: TRBV7-9
cdr3_aa: CASSLAWGQGNNEQFF
cdr3_nt: TGTGCCAGCAGCTTAGCGTGGGGACAGGGAAACAATGAGCAGTTCTTC

clone_size: -
j_call: TRBJ2-7
d_call: -
v_call: TRBV4-2
cdr3_aa: CASSQGRQGYEQYF
cdr3_nt: TGTGCCAGCAGCCAAGGTCGGCAGGGCTACGAGCAGTACTTC

clone_size: -
j_call: TRBJ2-1
d_call: -
v_call: TRBV28
cdr3_aa: CASSLWTGSGNNEQFF
cdr3_nt: TGTGCCAGCAGTTTATGGACGGGGAGTGGGAACAATGAGCAGTTCTTC

clone_size: -
j_call: TRBJ2-1
d_call: -
v_call: TRBV7-8
cdr3_aa: CASSPEVGRSRSYNEQFF
cdr3_nt: TGTGCCAGCAGCCCAGAAGTTGGGCGCAGCCGCTCCTACAATGAGCAGTTCTTC

clone_size: -
j_call: TRBJ2-3
d_call: -
v_call: TRBV6-1
cdr3_aa: CASSDRQSGTDTQYF
cdr3_nt: TGTGCCAGCAGTGATAGACAGTCTGGCACAGATACGCAGTATTTT

clone_size: -
j_call: TRBJ2-3
d_call: TRBD2
v_call: TRBV15
cdr3_aa: CATSSGLARPDTQYF
cdr3_nt: TGTGCCACCAGCTCGGGACTAGCGCGGCCAGATACGCAGTATTTT

clone_size: -
j_call: TRBJ2-2
d_call: TRBD2
v_call: TRBV6-1
cdr3_aa: CASSEEPSGREYTGELFF
cdr3_nt: TGTGCCAGCAGCGAAGAGCCTAGCGGGAGGGAGTACACCGGGGAGCTGTTTTTT

clone_size: -
j_call: TRBJ2-7
d_call: TRBD1
v_call: TRBV19
cdr3_aa: CASSPGQDYEQYF
cdr3_nt: TGTGCCAGTAGTCCGGGACAGGATTACGAGCAGTACTTC

clone_size: few
j_call: TRBJ2-7
d_call: TRBD2
v_call: TRBV6-5
cdr3_aa: CASSYSITSGSGEQYF
cdr3_nt: TGTGCCAGCAGTTACTCGATCACTAGCGGGAGCGGAGAGCAGTACTTC